This entry describes one T cell receptor beta chain. This clonotype was seen a few times. The antigen it recognizes is unknown. One base away there is no much larger clone; base qualities are not given. Libraries came from 5' RACE. The second PCR ran for roughly 7 to 12 cycles and used a J-beta primer mix along with a sample-barcoded 5' primer. A unique molecular identifier was introduced onto each TCR beta cDNA molecule by a template-switch 5' adaptor carrying 12 random nucleotides. Each sample yielded at least 3 million CDR3-containing paired-end reads. All of the RNA was converted into first-strand cDNA using the Mint cDNA synthesis kit, with a TRBC-specific oligonucleotide serving as the primer. All cDNA was treated with uracil-DNA glycosylase and then went through a first 18-cycle PCR with the universal primers M1SS and BC2_uni_R. The paper's data handling went like this. For normalization, 1 million high-quality reads were randomly selected from each sample, with every read carrying a distinct molecular identifier. Reads with shared molecular identifiers were discarded instead of being binned into consensus sequences. MiTCR, set to a Q25 quality threshold and the strictest error-elimination algorithm, was used for CDR3 identification, clonotype clustering and error correction. Lower-bound total TCR beta diversity was estimated with a nonparametric unseen species model using Euler transformation. TCRdb passed the public sequencing reads through fastp at Q25 and MiXCR, retaining productive beta sequences. Every distinct CDR3 protein forms one entry, paired with its most common genes and DNA. TCRdb, not the authors, supplied the V and J calls. The sample records some 1.8 million distinct CDR3 sequences, about two fifths of which are singletons. The top ten hold 20% to 25% of the sample.

The entry originates in a study of blood T cells in healthy people across ages (dated by TCRdb to between 2015 and 2017). About the study as a whole: In model experiments, template switching captured about one uniquely barcoded TCR beta cDNA molecule for every two T cells. Using deep sequencing normalized with unique cDNA molecular identifiers, the study measured how TCR beta repertoire diversity changes with age. The donors were split into four age groups: young (average around 15 years), middle-aged (about 40), aged (roughly 60) and long-lived (approximately 80). To avoid experimental bias, donors of different ages were randomly spread across the sequencing lanes. Two additional independent replicas of 1 million unique cDNA reads from the same blood draw were analyzed for two donors (one aged 18 to 29 and one aged 80 or older). On the study overall, not on this receptor specifically: Observed TCR beta diversity correlated strongly with the percentage of naive T cells measured by flow cytometry. Compared with the aged group, the long-lived group had more naive CD4+ T cells, fewer expanded clones and increased TCR diversity, suggesting age selection. As age increased, observed TCR beta diversity per million T cells dropped in a roughly linear way, and a significant reduction was already evident by age 40. Conclusive comparison of naive and antigen-experienced compartments was prevented by the profiling of bulk unsorted PBMCs. Because donor CMV infection status was unknown, age-related changes in expanded clonotypes were potentially confounded. Estimates of total diversity based on one million sequenced T cells were regarded as lower bounds and as underestimates.

Germline trimming amounts to 6 bases on V and 6 bases on J, with 8 as the count of junction bases outside the gene matches. The CDR3, cysteine through phenylalanine, is 14 amino acids long. Solely the CDR3 DNA is kept, with 42 bases framed from the first base. The donors were roughly 40 Caucasian individuals from Russia, aged roughly 6 to 90 years, who were systemically healthy. Approximately 9.3 milliliters of peripheral blood were collected from each donor into EDTA-treated Vacutainer tubes. Ficoll-Paque density-gradient centrifugation was used to isolate PBMCs, with at least 7 million obtained per sample. Trizol reagent was used to extract total RNA from the PBMCs, yielding at least 5.5 micrograms per sample. For every donor, flow cytometry on a PBMC aliquot measured the percentage of naive CD45RAhigh/CD27high T cells.

This sequence uses TRBV12-3 or TRBV12-4 and TRBJ1-2, with 9 bases matching TRBD1. Material: blood. The clonotype comes from a human donor in good health. This receptor carries the CDR3 CASRQAGTGHGYTF. The DNA sequence reads TGTGCCAGCAGACAGGCTGGGACAGGGCATGGCTACACCTTC.